The 18 T cell receptor beta chains below come from one sample, sequenced in a study of blood T cell repertoires in COVID-19 (dated by TCRdb to the early 2020s). The library was obtained by the immunoSEQ multiplex PCR assay. What TCRdb holds here is the immuneACCESS table cut down to in-frame rearrangements. Part of the clones is not present; checked against another copy, under half of the missing clones reflect an unresolved V gene, and the others are unexplained. The sample table shows about 350,000 clones, and about 88% are seen once. The top ten hold 7.1% of the sample. Sequenced material: peripheral blood. These receptors were collected from a woman in her sixties with COVID-19, enrolled during active disease.

This chain connects TRBV7-8 to TRBJ2-7; possible D gene TRBD1, 6 bases. The CDR3 is 13 amino acids. Per the germline V gene, CDR1 is SGHVS and CDR2 is FQNEAQ. V shed 1 base and J shed 6 bases, with 10 bases lying between them. The CDR3 DNA follows: TGTGCCAGCAGCTTAGTTCAGGGGTTCGAGCAGTACTTC. Translating it yields CASSLVQGFEQYF.

The V and J genes are TRBV7-2 and TRBJ2-1; TRBD1 might be the D (5 bases). The germline gives CDR1 SGHTA, CDR2 FQGNSA. Trimming stripped 5 bases from V and 1 base from J, with 9 bases between. The CDR3 length is 14 residues. The CDR3 is CASSPRVSYNEQFF. The CDR3 DNA reads as TGTGCCAGCAGCCCCAGGGTTTCCTACAATGAGCAGTTCTTC.

The chain employs TRBV30 and TRBJ1-1; 10 positions agree with TRBD1. CDR1 and CDR2 from the germline V gene are GTSNPN and SVGIG (reference sequence). This CDR3 comprises 12 residues. The CDR3 spells CAVDRGPTEAFF. In DNA form, the CDR3 reads TGTGCTGTAGACAGGGGGCCCACTGAAGCTTTCTTT.

The chain is built from TRBV6-5 and TRBJ2-7; 11 nucleotides align to TRBD1. J gave up 4 bases and V 0 bases, and 5 bases lay outside the gene matches. The CDR3 is 16 residues long. CDR1 and CDR2 from the germline V gene are MNHEY and SVGAGI. The CDR3 spells CASSYSGQGDFYEQYF. In DNA form, the CDR3 reads TGTGCCAGCAGTTACTCGGGACAGGGGGACTTTTACGAGCAGTACTTC.

The chain uses TRBV3-1 (or the pseudogene TRBV3-2) and TRBJ1-1; 7 bases match TRBD1. With 4 bases clipped from V and 1 base from J, the junction kept 0 bases outside the gene matches. Germline lookup yields CDR1 LGHDT and CDR2 YNNKEL (reference sequence). The CDR3 has 13 residues. The DNA of the CDR3 is TGTGCCAGCAGCCGACAGGGGAACACTGAAGCTTTCTTT. It is translated as CASSRQGNTEAFF.

The gene calls are TRBV28 and TRBJ2-7, with 8 bases matching TRBD1. Trimming removed 3 bases from V and 9 bases from J; junction bases left unmatched: 16. The CDR3 consists of 16 residues. Germline V gene lookup returns CDR1 MDHEN and CDR2 SYDVKM. For the CDR3, the DNA is TGTGCCAGCAGTTTGCCGGGCGAGACAGGGGTCGTCGGGCAGTACTTC. It specifies CASSLPGETGVVGQYF.

This chain connects TRBV27 to TRBJ2-7, with D possibly matching TRBD1 (5 bases). Germline V gene lookup returns CDR1 MNHEY and CDR2 SMNVEV (reference sequence). The CDR3 totals 14 residues. Trimming pared 0 bases from V and 3 bases from J, leaving 9 bases between. The DNA of the CDR3 is TGTGCCAGCAGTTTATCAGGGGCCCTCTACGAGCAGTACTTC. It is translated as CASSLSGALYEQYF.

The chain combines TRBV5-6 with TRBJ2-5; D uncertain. Per germline, CDR1 SGHDT and CDR2 YYEEEE. CDR3 size: 13 residues. The V and J ends lost 2 bases and 0 bases respectively, with 5 bases between them. The CDR3 loop is CASSFSYQETQYF. The CDR3 bases are TGTGCCAGCAGCTTCTCGTACCAAGAGACCCAGTACTTC.

CDR3 amino acids: CASSKAGSHRYGYTF. CDR3 coding DNA: TGTGCCAGCAGCAAAGCGGGCAGTCACAGGTATGGCTACACCTTC. This chain links TRBV21-1 with TRBJ1-2; the D call in the table, TRBD1, was not verified against the DNA. TRBV21-1 is a known pseudogene. The CDR3 spans 15 residues.

In its sample, this clone was seen many times. The chain uses TRBV30 and TRBJ1-6, with TRBD1 matching 11 bases. Germline values: CDR1 GTSNPN, CDR2 SVGIG (reference sequence). V gave up 2 bases and J gave up 10 bases; unmatched junction bases: 7. The CDR3 runs 15 residues. DNA of the CDR3: TGTGCCTGGAGTTACGGGACAGGGGGAGGCTCACCCCTCCACTTT. It specifies CAWSYGTGGGSPLHF.

Regarding this clone: Other DNA variants within this sample encode the same CDR3. The chain joins TRBV5-1 to TRBJ1-5; 10 bases agree with TRBD1. From germline, CDR1 is SGHRS and CDR2 YFSETQ. V lost 4 bases, J lost 5 bases, and 3 bases stayed unmatched. The length of the CDR3 is 14 residues. The CDR3 sequence is CASSLGTGDQPQHF. CDR3 sequence (DNA): TGCGCCAGCAGCCTTGGGACAGGGGATCAGCCCCAGCATTTT.

J is TRBJ2-1 and V is TRBV7-2; TRBD2 might be the D (5 bases). Germline V gene sequence: CDR1 SGHTA, CDR2 FQGNSA. This CDR3 is built from 16 residues. Trimming took 5 bases from V and 9 from J, leaving 23 bases between them. This CDR3 reads CASSPSTRRHSGEQFF. The CDR3 nucleotides read TGTGCCAGCAGCCCTTCCACTAGACGGCACTCGGGTGAGCAGTTCTTC. The variable domain in full, with the rest retrieved from reference TRBV7-2 and TRBJ2-1, is GAGVSQSPSNKVTEKGKDVELRCDPISGHTALYWYRQSLGQGLEFLIYFQGNSAPDKSGLPSDRFSAERTGGSVSTLTIQRTQQEDSAVYLCASSPSTRRHSGEQFFGPGTRLTVL.

The chain recombines TRBV12-5 with TRBJ2-1; D is perhaps TRBD1 (6 bases). CDR1 LGHNT and CDR2 FRNRAP come from the germline V gene. This CDR3 is 12 amino acids long. The V end was cut by 5 bases, the J end by 8 bases, with 10 bases between. CDR3 in amino acids: CASGEDRHEQFF. CDR3 DNA: TGTGCTAGTGGTGAGGACAGACATGAGCAGTTCTTC. The entire variable domain, with the rest obtained from reference TRBV12-5 and TRBJ2-1, is as follows: DARVTQTPRHKVTEMGQEVTMRCQPILGHNTVFWYRQTMMQGLELLAYFRNRAPLDDSGMPKDRFSAEMPDATLATLKIQPSEPRDSAVYFCASGEDRHEQFFGPGTRLTVL.

The genes are TRBV19 and TRBJ1-1; 10 bases agree with TRBD1. Trimming at V came to 8 bases and at J to 8 bases, leaving 5 bases not matched to a gene. The CDR3 has 12 residues. In germline, CDR1 is LNHDA, CDR2 SQIVND (reference sequence). The CDR3 loop is CASGGQGGEAFF. In DNA, the CDR3 is TGTGCCAGTGGAGGACAGGGGGGGGAAGCTTTCTTT.

The rearrangement joins TRBV2 to TRBJ1-1, with TRBD1 as a possible D gene (6 bases). Per germline, CDR1 SNHLY and CDR2 FYNNEI. The V gene lost 6 bases and the J gene lost 4 bases, with 15 bases spanning the gap. The CDR3 covers 14 residues. CDR3 sequence: CASSSQGFGTEAFF. DNA for the CDR3: TGTGCCAGCAGCTCACAGGGATTCGGCACTGAAGCTTTCTTT. Together with reference TRBV2 and TRBJ1-1, the CDR3 gives the full variable domain: EPEVTQTPSHQVTQMGQEVILRCVPISNHLYFYWYRQILGQKVEFLVSFYNNEISEKSEIFDDQFSVERPDGSNFTLKIRSTKLEDSAMYFCASSSQGFGTEAFFGQGTRLTVV.

The gene calls are TRBV18 and TRBJ1-1, with TRBD1 matching over 7 bases. CDR3 length equals 13 residues. Germline V lookup: CDR1 KGHSH, CDR2 LQKENI. V shed 5 bases, J shed 6 bases, and the junction held 6 bases outside the gene matches. The CDR3: CASSLTGDAEAFF. CDR3 bases: TGTGCCAGCTCATTAACAGGGGACGCTGAAGCTTTCTTT.

The chain uses TRBV2 and TRBJ1-2, with D unresolved. Per germline, CDR1 SNHLY and CDR2 FYNNEI. The V gene lost 4 bases and the J gene lost 4 bases, with 13 bases spanning the gap. This CDR3 comprises 14 residues. The CDR3 DNA reads TGTGCCAGCAGTGGCGGCGAGACCATCTATGGCTACACCTTC. It codes for CASSGGETIYGYTF.

The chain has TRBV5-1 and TRBJ2-7; TRBD1 is a possible D gene (8 bases). The V gene's germline CDR1 is SGHRS and CDR2 YFSETQ. V was pared by 2 bases and J by 2 bases, with 11 bases between. The CDR3 has 14 residues. Here the CDR3 DNA reads TGCGCCAGCAGCTTACAGGGGGGGACCTACGAGCAGTACTTC. Translated: CASSLQGGTYEQYF.